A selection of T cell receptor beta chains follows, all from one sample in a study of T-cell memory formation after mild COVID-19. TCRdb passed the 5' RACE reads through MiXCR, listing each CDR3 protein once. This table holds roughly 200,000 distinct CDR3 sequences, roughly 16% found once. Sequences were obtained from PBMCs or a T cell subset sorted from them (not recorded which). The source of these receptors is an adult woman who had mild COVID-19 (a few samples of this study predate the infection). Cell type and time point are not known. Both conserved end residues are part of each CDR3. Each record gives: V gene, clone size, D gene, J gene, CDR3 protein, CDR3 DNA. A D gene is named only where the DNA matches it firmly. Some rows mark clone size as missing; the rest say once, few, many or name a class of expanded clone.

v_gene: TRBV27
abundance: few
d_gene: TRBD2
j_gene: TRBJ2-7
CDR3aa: CASSPSLAESSYEQYF
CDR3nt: TGTGCCAGCAGTCCCTCCCTAGCGGAGAGCTCCTACGAGCAGTACTTC

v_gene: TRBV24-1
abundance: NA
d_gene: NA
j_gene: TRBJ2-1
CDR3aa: CATSDSDGSSYNEQFF
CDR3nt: TGTGCCACCAGTGATTCTGACGGCAGCTCCTACAATGAGCAGTTCTTC

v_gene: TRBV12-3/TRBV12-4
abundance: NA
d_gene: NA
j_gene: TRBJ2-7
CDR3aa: CASSKRGEQYF
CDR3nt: TGTGCCAGCAGTAAACGGGGCGAGCAGTACTTC

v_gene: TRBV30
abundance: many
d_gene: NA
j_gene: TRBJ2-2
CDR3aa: CAWNPEMYTGELFF
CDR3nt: TGTGCCTGGAATCCTGAAATGTACACCGGGGAGCTGTTTTTT

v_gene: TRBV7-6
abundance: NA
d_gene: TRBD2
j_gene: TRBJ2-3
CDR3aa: CASSLGLPSTDTQYF
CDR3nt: TGTGCCAGCAGCCTGGGACTACCCAGCACAGATACGCAGTATTTT

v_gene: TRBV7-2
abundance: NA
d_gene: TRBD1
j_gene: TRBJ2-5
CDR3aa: CASSPDRGGRETQYF
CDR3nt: TGTGCCAGCAGCCCGGACAGGGGAGGCCGCGAGACCCAGTACTTC

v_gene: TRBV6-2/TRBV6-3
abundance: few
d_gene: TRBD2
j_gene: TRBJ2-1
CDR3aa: CASRPLAGGEQFF
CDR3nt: TGTGCCAGCAGACCGCTAGCGGGAGGCGAGCAGTTCTTC

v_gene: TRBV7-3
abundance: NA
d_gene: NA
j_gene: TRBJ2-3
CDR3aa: CASSPSGRTDTQYF
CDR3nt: TGTGCCAGCAGCCCCTCCGGACGCACAGATACGCAGTATTTT

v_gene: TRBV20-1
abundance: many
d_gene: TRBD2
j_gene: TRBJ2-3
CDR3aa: CSASGTSKPPYDTQYF
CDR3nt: TGCAGTGCTAGCGGGACTAGCAAGCCTCCATATGATACGCAGTATTTT

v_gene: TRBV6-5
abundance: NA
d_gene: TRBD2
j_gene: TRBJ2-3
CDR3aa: CATRRLAGVRDTQYF
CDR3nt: TGTGCCACGCGTCGGTTAGCGGGAGTAAGAGATACGCAGTATTTT

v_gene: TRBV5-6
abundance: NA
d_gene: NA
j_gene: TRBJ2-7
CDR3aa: CASSWGEYEQYF
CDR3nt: TGTGCCAGCAGCTGGGGAGAGTACGAGCAGTACTTC

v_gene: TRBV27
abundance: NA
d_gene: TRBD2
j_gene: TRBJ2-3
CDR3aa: CASSFSGSGSQYF
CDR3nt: TGTGCCAGCAGTTTTTCAGGTAGCGGGTCGCAGTATTTT

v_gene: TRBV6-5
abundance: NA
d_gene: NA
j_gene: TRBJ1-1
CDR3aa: CASSRRNQGSVAFF
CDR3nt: TGTGCCAGCAGTCGACGAAACCAGGGGAGTGTAGCTTTCTTT

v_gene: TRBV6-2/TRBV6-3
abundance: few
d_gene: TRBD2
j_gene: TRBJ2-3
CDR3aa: CASSYAAGGPSDTQYF
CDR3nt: TGTGCCAGCAGTTACGCCGCGGGAGGGCCGTCAGATACGCAGTATTTT

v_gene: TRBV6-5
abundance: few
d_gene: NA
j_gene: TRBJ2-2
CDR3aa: CASSSPGRDTGELFF
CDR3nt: TGTGCCAGCAGTTCCCCCGGACGGGACACCGGGGAGCTGTTTTTT

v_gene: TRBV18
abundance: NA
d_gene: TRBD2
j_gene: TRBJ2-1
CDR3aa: CASSPPGLAGLNEQFF
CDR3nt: TGTGCCAGCTCACCACCGGGACTAGCGGGGCTCAATGAGCAGTTCTTC

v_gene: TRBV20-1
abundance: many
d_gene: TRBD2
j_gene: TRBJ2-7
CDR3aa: CSARAGTSLSEQYF
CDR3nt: TGCAGTGCTAGAGCCGGGACTAGCCTCTCCGAGCAGTACTTC

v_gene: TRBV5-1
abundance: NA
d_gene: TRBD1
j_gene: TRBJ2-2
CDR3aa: CASSSPGTGGAGELFF
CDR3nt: TGCGCCAGCAGCTCCCCCGGGACAGGTGGAGCAGGGGAGCTGTTTTTT

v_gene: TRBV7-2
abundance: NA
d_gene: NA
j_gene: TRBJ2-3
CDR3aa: CASSPPVDTQYF
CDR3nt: TGTGCCAGCAGCCCCCCGGTAGATACGCAGTATTTT

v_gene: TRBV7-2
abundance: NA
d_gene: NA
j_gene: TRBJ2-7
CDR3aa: CASSLEYGPYEQYF
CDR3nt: TGTGCCAGCAGCTTAGAGTACGGGCCCTACGAGCAGTACTTC

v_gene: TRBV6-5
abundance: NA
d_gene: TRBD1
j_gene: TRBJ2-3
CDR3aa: CASSQDRGMSTDTQYF
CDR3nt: TGTGCCAGCAGTCAGGACAGGGGAATGAGCACAGATACGCAGTATTTT

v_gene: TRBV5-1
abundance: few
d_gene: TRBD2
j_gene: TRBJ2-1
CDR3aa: CASSLGSGKGDNEQFF
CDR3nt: TGCGCCAGCAGCTTGGGTAGCGGGAAGGGGGACAATGAGCAGTTCTTC